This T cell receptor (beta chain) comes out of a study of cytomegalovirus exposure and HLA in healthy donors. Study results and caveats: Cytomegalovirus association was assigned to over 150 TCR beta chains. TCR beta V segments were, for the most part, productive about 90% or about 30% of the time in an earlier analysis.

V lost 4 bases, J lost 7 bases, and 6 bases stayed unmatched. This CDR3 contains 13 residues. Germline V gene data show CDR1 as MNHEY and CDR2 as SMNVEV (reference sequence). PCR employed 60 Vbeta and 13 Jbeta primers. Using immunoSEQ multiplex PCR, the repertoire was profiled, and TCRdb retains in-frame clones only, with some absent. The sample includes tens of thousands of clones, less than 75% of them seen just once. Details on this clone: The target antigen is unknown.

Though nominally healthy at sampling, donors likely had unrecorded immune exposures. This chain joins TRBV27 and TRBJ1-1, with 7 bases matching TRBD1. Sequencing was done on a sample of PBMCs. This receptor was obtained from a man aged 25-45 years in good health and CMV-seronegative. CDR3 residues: CASSWDSISEAFF. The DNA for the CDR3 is TGTGCCAGCAGTTGGGACAGCATCAGTGAAGCTTTCTTT.